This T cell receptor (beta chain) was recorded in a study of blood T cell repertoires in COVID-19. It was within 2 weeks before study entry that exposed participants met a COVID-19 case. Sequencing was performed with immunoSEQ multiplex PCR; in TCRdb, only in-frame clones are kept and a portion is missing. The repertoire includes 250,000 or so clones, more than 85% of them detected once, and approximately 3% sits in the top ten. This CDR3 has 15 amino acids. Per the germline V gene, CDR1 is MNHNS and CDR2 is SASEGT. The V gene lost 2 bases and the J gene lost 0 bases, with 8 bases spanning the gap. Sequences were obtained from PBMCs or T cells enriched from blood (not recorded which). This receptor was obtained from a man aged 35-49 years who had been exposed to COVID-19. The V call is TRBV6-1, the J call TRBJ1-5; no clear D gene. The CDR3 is CASSEHGYSNQPQHF. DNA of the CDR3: TGTGCCAGCAGTGAACACGGGTATAGCAATCAGCCCCAGCATTTT.